The 25 T cell receptor beta chains in this list originate from one sample, sequenced in a study of blood T cell repertoires in COVID-19. The assay was immunoSEQ multiplex PCR, and TCRdb's table has in-frame clones only and misses some. This sample has about 400,000 clones; roughly 88% occur once, and the top ten carry approximately 2.1%. Sequenced input: PBMCs or T cells enriched from blood (not recorded which). Every receptor here comes from a woman aged 35 to 49 with acute COVID-19.

V is TRBV24-1 and J is TRBJ2-3; no definite D call. The CDR3 is 14 amino acids. V lost 5 bases and J 2 bases, leaving 10 bases between the germline ends. The V gene's germline CDR1 is KGHDR and CDR2 SFDVKD. Written as DNA, the CDR3 is TGTGCCACCAGTGGCCTAGGATCCACAGATACGCAGTATTTT. Translating gives CATSGLGSTDTQYF.

CDR3 sequence: CASSLVVGGEETQYF. For the CDR3, the DNA is TGCGCCAGCAGCTTGGTGGTTGGAGGAGAGGAGACCCAGTACTTC. The chain couples TRBV5-1 to TRBJ2-5; tentatively, D is TRBD2 (5 bases). The CDR3 is 15 amino acids. Deletions cut 0 bases from V and 5 bases from J, with 14 bases between. The germline V gene encodes CDR1 SGHRS and CDR2 YFSETQ.

The CDR3 reads CASKLGAYNEQFF. The CDR3 nucleotides are TGTGCCAGCAAACTAGGAGCCTACAATGAGCAGTTCTTC. The chain joins TRBV3-1 (or the pseudogene TRBV3-2) to TRBJ2-1; maybe TRBD2 (5 bases). Germline loops: CDR1 LGHDT, CDR2 YNNKEL (reference sequence). There are 13 residues in the CDR3. V shed 7 bases and J shed 2 bases, with 9 bases lying between them.

The chain joins TRBV7-6 to TRBJ1-1; TRBD1 aligns across 7 bases. CDR1 is SGHVS, CDR2 FNYEAQ, per germline. The trim removed 5 bases at V and 6 bases at J, leaving 15 bases unmatched. The CDR3 spans 16 residues. CDR3 protein: CASSRLQSGTVPEAFF. DNA for the CDR3: TGTGCCAGCAGCCGACTTCAATCCGGGACAGTCCCTGAAGCTTTCTTT.

The V call is TRBV30, the J call TRBJ1-6; 9 nucleotides line up with TRBD1. Germline lookup yields CDR1 GTSNPN and CDR2 SVGIG (reference sequence). J gave up 7 bases and V 2 bases, and 3 bases lay outside the gene matches. There are 14 residues in the CDR3. This chain's CDR3 is CAWSTGGGNSPLHF. CDR3 coding DNA: TGTGCCTGGAGTACAGGGGGCGGGAATTCACCCCTCCACTTT. Variable domain in full (rest from reference TRBV30 and TRBJ1-6): SQTIHQWPATLVQPVGSPLSLECTVEGTSNPNLYWYRQAAGRGLQLLFYSVGIGQISSEVPQNLSASRPQDRQFILSSKKLLLSDSGFYLCAWSTGGGNSPLHFGNGTRLTVT.

The rearrangement joins TRBV4-1 to TRBJ2-2, with 10 bases fitting TRBD1. This CDR3 contains 15 residues. V lost 4 bases, J lost 3 bases, and 2 bases stayed unmatched. Per germline, CDR1 MGHRA and CDR2 YSYEKL. CDR3 protein: CASSRTGGDTGELFF. The DNA for the CDR3 is TGCGCCAGCAGCCGGACAGGGGGTGACACCGGGGAGCTGTTTTTT.

This sequence joins TRBV29-1 and TRBJ2-6, with a tentative D call TRBD2 (5 bases). This CDR3 has 12 amino acids. The germline V gene has CDR1 SQVTM and CDR2 ANQGSEA. The germline V and J ends were trimmed by 4 bases and 7 bases, with 8 bases remaining between them. The CDR3 sequence: CSVAGNANVLTF. For the CDR3, the DNA is TGCAGCGTTGCGGGGAATGCCAACGTCCTGACTTTC.

The V gene is TRBV2, the J gene TRBJ2-3, with 8 nucleotides matching TRBD1. With 10 bases clipped from V and 5 bases from J, the junction kept 11 bases outside the gene matches. Germline CDR1 and CDR2: SNHLY and FYNNEI. The CDR3 runs to 14 residues. DNA of the CDR3: TGTGCCACAAGTCAGGGGGCGAAGGGAGATACGCAGTATTTT. It translates to CATSQGAKGDTQYF. Looking up the rest from reference TRBV2 and TRBJ2-3 gives the full variable domain: EPEVTQTPSHQVTQMGQEVILRCVPISNHLYFYWYRQILGQKVEFLVSFYNNEISEKSEIFDDQFSVERPDGSNFTLKIRSTKLEDSAMYFCATSQGAKGDTQYFGPGTRLTVL.

The V call is TRBV11-2, the J call TRBJ2-3; a possible D gene is TRBD1 (5 bases). In germline, CDR1 is SGHAT, CDR2 FQNNGV. This CDR3 contains 14 residues. The CDR3 DNA reads as TGTGCAACCGCATGGGGCCCAGGAGAGGATACGCAGTATTTT. It encodes CATAWGPGEDTQYF.

The genes are TRBV5-1 and TRBJ1-1, with 7 nucleotides matching TRBD1. CDR3 length equals 15 residues. Germline-derived CDR1 and CDR2 are SGHRS and YFSETQ. J lost 2 bases, V lost 3 bases, and 7 bases had no gene match. The CDR3 DNA reads as TGCGCCAGCAGCTCTGGGGGACAGCGCAACACTGAAGCTTTCTTT. Amino acids: CASSSGGQRNTEAFF.

The J gene is TRBJ1-6, the V gene TRBV19, with D possibly TRBD1 on 6 matching bases. The V end lost 6 bases, the J end lost 3 bases, and 12 bases lay between the germline ends. Germline lookup yields CDR1 LNHDA and CDR2 SQIVND (reference sequence). CDR3 length equals 15 residues. The CDR3 DNA reads TGTGCCAGTAGCCCCGGACAGCTCTATAATTCACCCCTCCACTTT. This codes for CASSPGQLYNSPLHF. The variable domain in full, with the rest retrieved from reference TRBV19 and TRBJ1-6, is DGGITQSPKYLFRKEGQNVTLSCEQNLNHDAMYWYRQDPGQGLRLIYYSQIVNDFQKGDIAEGYSVSREKKESFPLTVTSAQKNPTAFYLCASSPGQLYNSPLHFGNGTRLTVT.

This sequence joins TRBV27 and TRBJ2-7; 12 positions match TRBD2. Per the germline V gene, CDR1 is MNHEY and CDR2 is SMNVEV (reference sequence). The trim removed 5 bases at V and 0 bases at J, leaving 2 bases unmatched. This CDR3 is built from 15 residues. CDR3 DNA: TGTGCCAGCAGTCTAGCGGGGGGGCTCTCCTACGAGCAGTACTTC. It is translated as CASSLAGGLSYEQYF.

There are a few counts of this clone. The CDR3 protein is CASSLAFGNQPQHF. CDR3 DNA: TGTGCCAGCAGCTTAGCTTTCGGGAATCAGCCCCAGCATTTT. This chain joins TRBV7-9 and TRBJ1-5; no clear D gene. V was clipped by 0 bases and J by 4 bases, with 7 bases between them. Germline V CDR1 and CDR2: SEHNR, FQNEAQ (reference sequence). CDR3 length: 14 residues. Full variable domain (outside the CDR3, taken from reference TRBV7-9 and TRBJ1-5): DTGVSQNPRHKITKRGQNVTFRCDPISEHNRLYWYRQTLGQGPEFLTYFQNEAQLEKSRLLSDRFSAERPKGSFSTLEIQRTEQGDSAMYLCASSLAFGNQPQHFGDGTRLSIL.

The chain employs TRBV4-1 and TRBJ1-2; unclear D gene. Trimming pared 1 base from V and 3 bases from J, leaving 12 bases between. Germline V gene lookup returns CDR1 MGHRA and CDR2 YSYEKL. The CDR3 consists of 15 residues. The CDR3 region has the DNA TGCGCCAGCAGCCAAGCAGCGGGAAGTGACTATGGCTACACCTTC. Protein product: CASSQAAGSDYGYTF.

The count of this clone is one. This chain joins TRBV4-1 and TRBJ2-5, with 10 bases identical to TRBD1. V lost 4 bases, J lost 5 bases, and 10 bases stayed unmatched. CDR1 and CDR2 (germline): MGHRA, YSYEKL. CDR3 length: 16 amino acids. DNA of the CDR3: TGCGCCAGCAGCCTAGGGGGACAGGGGTTTGGGGAGACCCAGTACTTC. Translation gives CASSLGGQGFGETQYF.

J is TRBJ2-7 and V is TRBV2; TRBD2 matches 7 bases. Germline CDR1 reads SNHLY; CDR2 reads FYNNEI. CDR3 length: 14 residues. V gave up 8 bases and J gave up 2 bases; unmatched junction bases: 9. Here the CDR3 DNA reads TGTGCCAGCTCCGGGAGGCCGCCTACCTACGAGCAGTACTTC. The encoded protein is CASSGRPPTYEQYF.

V is TRBV12-3 or TRBV12-4 and J is TRBJ2-1; D gene uncertain. The CDR3 has 12 amino acids. Trimming took off 3 bases at V and 10 bases at J, with 10 bases between the two ends. The CDR3 sequence is CASSFALGEQFF. Here the CDR3 DNA reads TGTGCCAGCAGTTTCGCCCTAGGAGAGCAGTTCTTC.

The chain carries TRBV27 and TRBJ1-6; D possibly corresponds to TRBD1 (5 bases). Germline CDR1 MNHEY, CDR2 SMNVEV (reference sequence). The V end was cut by 6 bases, the J end by 9 bases, with 15 bases between. The CDR3 has 14 amino acids. CDR3: CASSGGRGGSPLHF. In nucleotides, the CDR3 is TGTGCCAGCAGCGGCGGGCGCGGGGGTTCACCCCTCCACTTT.

This chain links TRBV10-3 with TRBJ2-7; tentatively, D is TRBD2 (5 bases). The CDR3 has 12 amino acids. The V end was cut by 6 bases, the J end by 2 bases, with 8 bases between. The germline gives CDR1 ENHRY, CDR2 SYGVKD. The CDR3 here is CAISAGTYEQYF. CDR3 in DNA: TGTGCCATCAGCGCCGGGACCTACGAGCAGTACTTC.

This chain connects TRBV14 to TRBJ2-3, with a possible D match to TRBD1 (6 bases). V lost 1 base, J lost 6 bases, and 20 bases lay in between. CDR1 SGHDN and CDR2 FVKESK come from the germline V gene. The CDR3 has 17 amino acids. CDR3 DNA: TGTGCCAGCAGCCAAGCCTACGGGGACAAAAAACGGGATACGCAGTATTTT. The encoded protein is CASSQAYGDKKRDTQYF. Supplemented by reference TRBV14 and TRBJ2-3, the full variable domain reads EAGVTQFPSHSVIEKGQTVTLRCDPISGHDNLYWYRRVMGKEIKFLLHFVKESKQDESGMPNNRFLAERTGGTYSTLKVQPAELEDSGVYFCASSQAYGDKKRDTQYFGPGTRLTVL.

This chain uses TRBV7-9 with TRBJ1-1; 11 bases are a match to TRBD1. With 6 bases clipped from V and 0 bases from J, the junction kept 6 bases outside the gene matches. CDR1 SEHNR and CDR2 FQNEAQ come from the germline V gene (reference sequence). The CDR3 sequence is 16 residues long. The CDR3 nucleotides read TGTGCCAGCAGGCGGACAGGGGGCGTCCTGAACACTGAAGCTTTCTTT. Translating gives CASRRTGGVLNTEAFF.

This chain joins TRBV21-1 and TRBJ2-5; the table's TRBD2 call for D was not verified on the DNA. TRBV21-1 is classified as a pseudogene. This CDR3 spans 15 amino acids. CDR3 coding DNA: TGTGCCAGCAGGAGCCCCCAGGAGCGAGGGGAGACCCAGTACTTC. This sequence encodes CASRSPQERGETQYF.

The rearrangement joins TRBV7-9 to TRBJ2-6; unclear D gene. CDR1 is SEHNR, CDR2 FQNEAQ, per germline (reference sequence). The ends were cut back, 4 bases at V and 0 bases at J, with 7 bases in the middle. CDR3 length: 15 residues. CDR3 nucleotides: TGTGCCAGCAGCTCCCCTCTCTCTGGGGCCAACGTCCTGACTTTC. Its translation is CASSSPLSGANVLTF.

J is TRBJ2-2 and V is TRBV7-2, with a possible D match to TRBD2 (5 bases). Germline CDR1 SGHTA, CDR2 FQGNSA. The CDR3 runs 14 residues. Trimming took 9 bases from V and 2 from J, leaving 13 bases between them. CDR3 DNA: TGTGCCAGAGAACGGGGAGCCAACACCGGGGAGCTGTTTTTT. Encoded protein: CARERGANTGELFF.

This chain joins TRBV19 and TRBJ1-6; 7 nucleotides align to TRBD1. This CDR3 has 17 amino acids. The germline V gene has CDR1 LNHDA and CDR2 SQIVND (reference sequence). Germline trimming cut 5 bases from V and 9 bases from J; bases unmatched to any gene: 16. The CDR3 DNA reads TGTGCCAGTAGTCCACCCGGTGACAGGGTTAATGGTTCACCCCTCCACTTT. This translates into CASSPPGDRVNGSPLHF. Filled out from reference TRBV19 and TRBJ1-6, the complete variable domain reads DGGITQSPKYLFRKEGQNVTLSCEQNLNHDAMYWYRQDPGQGLRLIYYSQIVNDFQKGDIAEGYSVSREKKESFPLTVTSAQKNPTAFYLCASSPPGDRVNGSPLHFGNGTRLTVT.